These T cell receptor beta chains were read from a single sample in a study of cytomegalovirus exposure and HLA in healthy donors. Produced via immunoSEQ multiplex PCR; TCRdb's table is partial and in-frame only. This repertoire shows 150,000 or so clones, about 74% found once; its top ten account for 4.3%. Sample: PBMCs. Receptors originate from a man in his late teens or twenties in good health and CMV-seropositive. Each CDR3 is given with its conserved first and last residue. Fields, in order: D gene, clone size, J gene, V gene, CDR3 DNA, CDR3 protein. A D gene is named only where the DNA matches it firmly. Clone sizes are given selectively: once, few, many, or a class where the clone is expanded.

NA	few	TRBJ2-7	TRBV28	TGTGCCAGCGCCCACAGGACCTACGAGCAGTACTTC	CASAHRTYEQYF
TRBD1	once	TRBJ1-2	TRBV11-2	TGTGCCAGCAGCGCTATAGGGGACAGAACTCATCCTAACTATGGCTACACCTTC	CASSAIGDRTHPNYGYTF
TRBD1	NA	TRBJ2-7	TRBV7-2	TGTGCCAGCAGCTATCGACAGGGATCCTACGAGCAGTACTTC	CASSYRQGSYEQYF
NA	NA	TRBJ1-1	TRBV19	TGTGCCAGTAGTATCTCCATGGGAGGGGATGACACTGAAGCTTTCTTT	CASSISMGGDDTEAFF
NA	NA	TRBJ1-6	TRBV2	TGTGCCAGCATTCGCCTTCAGGGATATAATTCACCCCTCCACTTT	CASIRLQGYNSPLHF
TRBD1	NA	TRBJ1-5	TRBV6-4	TGTGCCAGCAGCCGGACAGGGGGTTTTAATCAGCCCCAGCATTTT	CASSRTGGFNQPQHF
TRBD1	NA	TRBJ2-3	TRBV27	TGTGCCAGCGGAGCCGGGACAGGCCAAGCAGGGGATACGCAGTATTTT	CASGAGTGQAGDTQYF
TRBD1	NA	TRBJ1-1	TRBV11-2	TGTGCCAGCAGCTTACCGAAAGGGGGCACCGGCACTGAAGCTTTCTTT	CASSLPKGGTGTEAFF
NA	NA	TRBJ2-2	TRBV7-2	TGTGCCAGCAGCTGGGGGGGGGCGGACACCGGGGAGCTGTTTTTT	CASSWGGADTGELFF
NA	few	TRBJ2-2	TRBV2	TGTGCCAGCAGTCAGCTAGCTCAGGCGAACACCGGGGAGCTGTTTTTT	CASSQLAQANTGELFF
TRBD1	NA	TRBJ2-7	TRBV10-3	TGTGCCATCAGCTCTCGGGGGCAGGGGGCGTCCTACGAGCAGTACTTC	CAISSRGQGASYEQYF
TRBD1	NA	TRBJ1-2	TRBV6-6	TGTGCCAGCATCCATAGGGGGCAGGGAGGAGGCTACACCTTC	CASIHRGQGGGYTF
NA	NA	TRBJ1-1	TRBV29-1	TGCAGCGCCGGGACTGCGAGGGACACTGAAGCTTTCTTT	CSAGTARDTEAFF
NA	NA	TRBJ2-7	TRBV5-4	TGTGCCAGCAGCGAGCGGAGGGACTCCTACGAGCAGTACTTC	CASSERRDSYEQYF
NA	NA	TRBJ2-2	TRBV27	TGTGCCAGCAGTTTATCCGGGGATCTCACCGGGGAGCTGTTTTTT	CASSLSGDLTGELFF
TRBD1	NA	TRBJ1-4	TRBV27	TGTGCCAGCAGTCCCCGACAGGGCGGTTCGGAAAAACTGTTTTTT	CASSPRQGGSEKLFF
NA	NA	TRBJ2-2	TRBV6-5	TGTGCCAGCAGCGCATCAGGGGACACCGGGGAGCTGTTTTTT	CASSASGDTGELFF
NA	NA	TRBJ1-5	TRBV28	TGTGCCAGCACCCCGGCCTCGGGAGAGGTGAGCAATCAGCCCCAGCATTTT	CASTPASGEVSNQPQHF
TRBD1	once	TRBJ2-7	TRBV7-9	TGTGCCAGCAGCTTACCGGACAGGGAAGGCCACGAGCAGTACTTC	CASSLPDREGHEQYF
NA	NA	TRBJ2-2	TRBV7-9	TGTGCCAGCAGCTTAGTGGCCAGGGAAGGCGGGGAGCTGTTTTTT	CASSLVAREGGELFF
TRBD1	few	TRBJ1-3	TRBV19	TGTGCCAGTAGTATATACGGGACAGGGGGCTCTGGAAACACCATATATTTT	CASSIYGTGGSGNTIYF
NA	NA	TRBJ1-4	TRBV29-1	TGCAGCGTTGAAAAAAGGGAGGGGCCCTCTGAAAAACTGTTTTTT	CSVEKREGPSEKLFF
TRBD2	few	TRBJ2-1	TRBV10-3	TGTGCCATCAGTGGTCCCCTAGCGGGGTTTTCCGATGAGCAGTTCTTC	CAISGPLAGFSDEQFF
NA	NA	TRBJ2-7	TRBV5-1	TGCGCCAGCAGTTATGACAGCTCCTACGAGCAGTACTTC	CASSYDSSYEQYF
NA	NA	TRBJ2-7	TRBV7-6	TGTGCCAGCAGCTTGGACAGCGGGGAATCCTACGAGCAGTGCTTC	CASSLDSGESYEQCF
TRBD2	NA	TRBJ2-1	TRBV27	TGTGCCAGCAGTTTGGACGGGAGGGGGAGATACAATGAGCAGTTCTTC	CASSLDGRGRYNEQFF
NA	NA	TRBJ2-1	TRBV4-1	TGCGCCAGCAGCCAAGATGGGAGAAGTAACAATGAGCAGTTCTTC	CASSQDGRSNNEQFF
TRBD1	NA	TRBJ2-5	TRBV7-9	TGTGCCAGCAGCTCCAAGACAGGGCGCCAAGAGACCCAGTACTTC	CASSSKTGRQETQYF
TRBD2	NA	TRBJ2-1	TRBV6-1	TGTGCCCGTCGTGGAGCGGGAGGGCCCGCGGTCTTC	CARRGAGGPAVF
TRBD2	NA	TRBJ2-3	TRBV7-9	TGTGCCAGCAGCCGGACTAGCGGGAGGGGCGGCACAGATACGCAGTATTTT	CASSRTSGRGGTDTQYF
TRBD1	NA	TRBJ1-2	TRBV10-1	TGCGCCAGCAGTCCCGGGACAGCGCGGGGCTACACCTTC	CASSPGTARGYTF
NA	once	TRBJ2-5	TRBV28	TGTGCCAGCGACAGGACCTCTCAAGAGACCCAGTACTTC	CASDRTSQETQYF
NA	NA	TRBJ2-5	TRBV19	TGTGCCAGTAGCGTCGGGGGTACCTTACAAGAGACCCAGTACTTC	CASSVGGTLQETQYF
NA	NA	TRBJ2-2	TRBV13	TGTGCCAGCAGCCCCTCGACGGCTCCAAGGGGCGGGGAGCTGTTTTTT	CASSPSTAPRGGELFF
NA	NA	TRBJ1-2	TRBV9	TGTGCCAGCAGCCTAGACGCAGGGCGCTATGGCTACACCTTC	CASSLDAGRYGYTF
NA	NA	TRBJ2-5	TRBV9	TGTGCCAGCAGCCCACGGGCCTTGAGCGGGGAGACCCAGTACTTC	CASSPRALSGETQYF
NA	NA	TRBJ2-3	TRBV5-1	TGCGCCAGCAGCTTGACAGCAGATACGCAGTATTTT	CASSLTADTQYF